This TCR beta chain emerged from a study of T cell responses to AZD1222 COVID-19 vaccine. This clone came up a few times. This CDR3 spans 16 amino acids. CDR1 is MNHNS, CDR2 SASEGT, per germline. The trim removed 0 bases at V and 8 bases at J, leaving 4 bases unmatched. The assay was immunoSEQ multiplex PCR, and TCRdb's table has in-frame clones only and misses some. The sample holds about 110,000 clones, approximately 90% seen once. This sample comprised peripheral blood, obtained on day 0 of MenACWY control vaccination. J is TRBJ1-6 and V is TRBV6-1, with 10 nucleotides matching TRBD1. The sequence came from an adult in good health. The CDR3 sequence: CASSEAPGTGDSPLHF. In nucleotides, the CDR3 is TGTGCCAGCAGTGAAGCCCCCGGGACAGGGGATTCACCCCTCCACTTT.